This TCR beta chain comes out of a study of OX40 agonist ivuxolimab in advanced cancers. Remarks on this clone: No antigen is known for it.

Germline CDR1 is MNHEY and CDR2 is SMNVEV (reference sequence). V shed 5 bases and J shed 6 bases, with 10 bases lying between them. This CDR3 has 13 residues. TCRdb's copy holds only in-frame clones and misses some; the assay was immunoSEQ multiplex PCR. The table includes roughly 61,000 clones, 80% to 95% detected once. Study-wide results and limits: The CD4+ and CD8+ T cells in the blood had expanded clonally by week 6 at 0.1 to 3.0 mg/kg.

The receptor was isolated from an adult with an advanced solid tumor such as melanoma, head and neck, liver or kidney cancer. The chain employs TRBV27 and TRBJ2-2; no clear D gene. The sequencing here drew on CD4+ or CD8+ T cells sorted from blood, taken in a trial of the OX40 agonist ivuxolimab. The CDR3 bases are TGTGCCAGCAGTCGGGCTTCCCCCGGGGAGCTGTTTTTT. Translation gives CASSRASPGELFF.